The sequence of this TCR beta chain was determined in a study of long-term antiretroviral therapy in people with HIV. Regarding the study as a whole: Pre-ART expanded TRB clones stayed dominant throughout, though often decreasing after ART.

Only United States sites treated participants with HIV. Survey level was the resolution at which the v3.0 immunoSEQ assay ran. Researchers set sequencing to target about 35,000-55,000 T-cell genomes per sample. This table comes from immunoSEQ multiplex PCR, and its TCRdb copy is limited to in-frame clones, with some not included. This sample has around 4,500 clones, with around nine tenths found just once. Turning to this clone: The antigen is unknown.

Trimming removed 5 bases from V and 5 bases from J, with 25 bases in between. The CDR3 has 18 residues. CDR1 SGHRS and CDR2 YFSETQ come from the germline V gene. The chain carries TRBV5-1 and TRBJ2-2; TRBD1 or TRBD2 may be the D gene (5 bases each). The sequence was collected from a woman aged 45 to 65 with HIV. The sample here was unsorted PBMCs, taken 1.3 years after starting antiretroviral therapy. The CDR3: CASRPERLGIEGTGELFF. DNA of the CDR3: TGCGCCAGCAGACCAGAGAGACTTGGGATCGAGGGGACCGGGGAGCTGTTTTTT.